This T cell receptor beta chain came from a study of cytomegalovirus exposure and HLA in healthy donors. Looking at the study overall: Tens of millions of unique TCR sequences came from HLA-typed donors in an early release. Study observations and caveats: After further analysis at a later stage, 16,951 TCR beta sequences were associated with HLA alleles at 0.05 false discovery rate.

Use of 60 Vbeta and 13 Jbeta primers characterized the PCR. The assay was immunoSEQ multiplex PCR, and TCRdb's table has in-frame clones only and misses some. The data contain about 150,000 clones, around 67% of them singletons. The V segment lost 1 base and the J segment 4 bases; nucleotides outside the gene matches: 15. The CDR3 totals 18 residues. Germline loops: CDR1 SGHDN, CDR2 FVKESK. A remark on this clone: The antigen remains unidentified.

The rearrangement joins TRBV14 to TRBJ1-1; 7 bases are a match to TRBD1. The sample taken for sequencing was PBMCs. The TCR sequence derives from a man younger than 30 in good health and CMV-seropositive. The CDR3 spells CASSQGSRQGGLFTEAFF. Written as DNA, the CDR3 is TGTGCCAGCAGCCAAGGAAGCCGACAGGGCGGTTTATTCACTGAAGCTTTCTTT.